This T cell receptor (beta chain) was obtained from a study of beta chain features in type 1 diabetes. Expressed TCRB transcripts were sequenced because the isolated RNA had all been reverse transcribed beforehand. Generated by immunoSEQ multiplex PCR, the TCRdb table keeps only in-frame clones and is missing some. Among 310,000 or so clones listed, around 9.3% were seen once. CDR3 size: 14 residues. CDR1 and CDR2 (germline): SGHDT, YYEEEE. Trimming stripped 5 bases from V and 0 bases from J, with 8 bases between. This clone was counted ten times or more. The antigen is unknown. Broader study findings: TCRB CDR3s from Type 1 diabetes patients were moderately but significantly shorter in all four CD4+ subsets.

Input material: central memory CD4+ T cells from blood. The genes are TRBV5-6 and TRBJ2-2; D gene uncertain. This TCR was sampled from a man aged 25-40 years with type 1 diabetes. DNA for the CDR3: TGTGCCAGCAGACCTGAGGCGAACACCGGGGAGCTGTTTTTT. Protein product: CASRPEANTGELFF.